These 5 T cell receptor beta chains were sequenced from one sample in a study of T-cell reconstitution after alpha-beta-depleted transplantation in children. Unique molecular identifiers were built into the TCRbeta library. TCRdb reprocessed the PCR reads with MiXCR, giving one entry per CDR3 protein. The data show 65,000 to 85,000 distinct CDR3 sequences, about a tenth seen once. This sample comprised PBMCs, obtained before TCRalphabeta/CD19-depleted stem cell transplant. These receptors were obtained from a boy under 18 with acute myeloid leukemia, due to receive a stem cell transplant.

This clonotype was picked up many times. The CDR3 reads CSARDPPGSSGNTIYF. CDR3 DNA: TGCAGTGCTAGAGATCCCCCGGGGAGCTCTGGAAACACCATATATTTT. V gene TRBV20-1 combines with J gene TRBJ1-3; no firm D call. Deletions cut 0 bases from V and 0 bases from J, with 12 bases between. The CDR3 has 16 amino acids. Germline loops: CDR1 DFQATT, CDR2 SNEGSKA (reference sequence).

V is TRBV4-2 and J is TRBJ2-1, with 7 bases that match TRBD2. The ends lost 4 bases at V and 4 bases at J; junction bases unmatched: 22. Germline CDR1 and CDR2: LGHNA and YNFKEQ. CDR3 length: 20 amino acids. CDR3 DNA: TGTGCCAGCAGCCCCAAGCTCCTAGCGGATACGATTACGGGGTACAATGAGCAGTTCTTC. Protein sequence: CASSPKLLADTITGYNEQFF.

This clonotype has a count of ten or more. The chain employs TRBV7-9 and TRBJ1-1, with a weak D call TRBD1 (6 bases). V lost 5 bases to trimming and J lost 10 bases, with 20 bases between them. CDR3 length equals 14 residues. The germline V gene encodes CDR1 SEHNR and CDR2 FQNEAQ (reference sequence). The CDR3 DNA follows: TGTGCCAGCAGCGCGACAGGCGACGACCGCGGAGCTTTCTTT. The encoded protein is CASSATGDDRGAFF.

Many counts were recorded for this clonotype. The chain carries TRBV2 and TRBJ2-1, with 7 bases lining up with TRBD1. The CDR3 sequence is 12 residues long. V shed 6 bases, J shed 8 bases, and the junction held 4 bases outside the gene matches. Germline values: CDR1 SNHLY, CDR2 FYNNEI. The chain's CDR3 is CASSETGDEQFF. The CDR3 coding sequence is TGTGCCAGCAGCGAAACAGGGGATGAGCAGTTCTTC.

This clonotype was seen a single time. V gene TRBV7-9 combines with J gene TRBJ1-4; D is undetermined. The CDR3 covers 14 residues. CDR1 SEHNR and CDR2 FQNEAQ come from the germline V gene (reference sequence). V lost 4 bases and J 1 base, leaving 7 bases between the germline ends. The DNA of the CDR3 is TGTGCCAGCAGCTCGGCGGGAACTAATGAAAAACTGTTTTTT. This gives the protein CASSSAGTNEKLFF.